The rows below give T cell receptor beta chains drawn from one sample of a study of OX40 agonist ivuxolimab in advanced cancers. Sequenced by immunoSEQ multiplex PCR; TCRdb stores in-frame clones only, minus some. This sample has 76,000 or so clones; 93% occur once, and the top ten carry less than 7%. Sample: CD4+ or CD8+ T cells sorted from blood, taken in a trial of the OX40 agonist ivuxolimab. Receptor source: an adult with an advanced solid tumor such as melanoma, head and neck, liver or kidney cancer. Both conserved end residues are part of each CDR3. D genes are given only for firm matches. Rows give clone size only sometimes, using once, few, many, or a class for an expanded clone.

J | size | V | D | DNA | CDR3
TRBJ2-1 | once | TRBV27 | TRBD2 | TGTGCCAGCTCGTTGGCGGGGGAGCACGACAATGAGCAGTTCTTC | CASSLAGEHDNEQFF
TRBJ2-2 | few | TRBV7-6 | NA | TGTGCCAGCAGCGTAGAGGCGGGCGAGAGAACCGGGGAGCTGTTTTTT | CASSVEAGERTGELFF
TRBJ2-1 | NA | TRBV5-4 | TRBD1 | TGTGCCAGCAGCTTACCTTTCGACAGGGGAAGGGGTGAGCAGTTCTTC | CASSLPFDRGRGEQFF
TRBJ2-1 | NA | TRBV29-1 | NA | TGCAGCGTTGAAGATCTCGTCAGGGGGGCCTACAATGAGCAGTTCTTC | CSVEDLVRGAYNEQFF
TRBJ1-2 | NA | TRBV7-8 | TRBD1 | TGTGCCAGCAGTTCCGGGACAGCATTCAACTATGGCTACACCTTC | CASSSGTAFNYGYTF
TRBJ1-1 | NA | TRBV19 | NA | TGTGCCAGTAGTATCACGGCCCTTATGATTGAAGCTTTCTTT | CASSITALMIEAFF
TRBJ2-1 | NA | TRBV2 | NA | TGTGCCAGCAGTGGTCTGGGAGGCAATGAGCAGTTCTTC | CASSGLGGNEQFF
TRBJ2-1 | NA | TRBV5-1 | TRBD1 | TGCGCCAGCAGCTTGGACAGGGGGTTCGATGAGCAGTTCTTC | CASSLDRGFDEQFF
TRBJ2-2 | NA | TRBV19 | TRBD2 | TGTGCCAGTAGTATTCTAGCGGGAAACACCGGGGAGCTGTTTTTT | CASSILAGNTGELFF
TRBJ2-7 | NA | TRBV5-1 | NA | TGCGCCAGCAGCTTGAGGGGGAGCTCCGACGAGCAGTACTTC | CASSLRGSSDEQYF
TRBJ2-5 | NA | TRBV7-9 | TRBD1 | TGTGCCAGCAGCGAAAACAGGGGGCAAGAGACCCAGTACTTC | CASSENRGQETQYF
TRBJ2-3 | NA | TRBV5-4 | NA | TGTGCCAGCAGCTTGGCGGGCGGGGCCACGGATACGCAGTATTTT | CASSLAGGATDTQYF
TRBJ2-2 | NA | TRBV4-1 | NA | TGCGCCAGCAGCCAAGCTATCGGTACCGGGGAGCTGTTTTTT | CASSQAIGTGELFF
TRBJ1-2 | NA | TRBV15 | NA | TGTGCCACCAGCAGTCTGGGAGGGTGGTATGGCTACACCTTC | CATSSLGGWYGYTF
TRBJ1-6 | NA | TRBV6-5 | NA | TGTGCCAGCAGTTCTCGGGACACCCTGATGTCACCCCTCCACTTT | CASSSRDTLMSPLHF
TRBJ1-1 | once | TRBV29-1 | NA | TGCAGCGTTGATAAGGGATTTGAAGCTTTCTTT | CSVDKGFEAFF
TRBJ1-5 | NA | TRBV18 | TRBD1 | TGTGCCAGCTCACCAACCGCAGGGGGCTTGGATCAGCCCCAGCATTTT | CASSPTAGGLDQPQHF
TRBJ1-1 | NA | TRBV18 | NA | TGTGCCAGCTCACCAGGGTGGGCTGGGGTGTACACTGAAGCTTTCTTT | CASSPGWAGVYTEAFF
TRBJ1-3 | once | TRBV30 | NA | TGTGCCTGGAGTGTTGCAGGGTGGCCTGGAAACACCATATATTTT | CAWSVAGWPGNTIYF
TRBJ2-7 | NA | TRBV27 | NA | TGTGCCAGCAGTTTAAGGCGTTTGGGATACGAGCAGTACTTC | CASSLRRLGYEQYF
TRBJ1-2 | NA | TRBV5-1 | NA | TGCGCCAGCAGCTTGGAGCGGACGCCGTTTTATGGCTACACCTTC | CASSLERTPFYGYTF
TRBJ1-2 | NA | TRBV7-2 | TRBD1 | TGTGCCAGCAGCCCACAACAGGGGTTTAGAGACTATGGCTACACCTTC | CASSPQQGFRDYGYTF
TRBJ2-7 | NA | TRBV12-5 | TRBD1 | TGTGCTAGTGGTCCGGGACAGGGCTACGAGCAGTACTTC | CASGPGQGYEQYF
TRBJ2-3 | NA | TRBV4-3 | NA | TGCGCCAGCAGCCAAGATGGGGGCCTAGCGGGCACAGATACGCAGTATTTT | CASSQDGGLAGTDTQYF
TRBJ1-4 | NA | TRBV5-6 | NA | TGTGCCAGCAGCTTTTCCCGGACACTGCATGAAAAACTGTTTTTT | CASSFSRTLHEKLFF
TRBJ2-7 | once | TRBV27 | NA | TGTGCCAGTGCTACACGATACTACGAGCAGTACTTC | CASATRYYEQYF
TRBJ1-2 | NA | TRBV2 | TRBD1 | TGTGCCAGCAGTGCAGGACAGGACCACTATGGCTACACCTTC | CASSAGQDHYGYTF
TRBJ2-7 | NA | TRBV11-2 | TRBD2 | TGTGCCAGCAGCTTTTGGACTAGCGGGGTCACCTACGAGCAGTACTTC | CASSFWTSGVTYEQYF
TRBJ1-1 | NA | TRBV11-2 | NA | TGTGCCAGCAGCTTAGATCCGAACCAAAACTTTAGGGAAGCTTTCTTT | CASSLDPNQNFREAFF
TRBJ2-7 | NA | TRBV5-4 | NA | TGTGCCAGCAGCCCTACGGGGCAACGCGAGCAGTACTTC | CASSPTGQREQYF
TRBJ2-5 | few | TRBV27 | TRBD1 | TGTGCCAGCAGTTTACGACAGGGGGCTAGAGAGACCCAGTACTTC | CASSLRQGARETQYF
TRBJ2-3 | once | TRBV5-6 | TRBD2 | TGTGCCAGCAGCTTGTTAATAGCGGGAGATACGCAGTATTTT | CASSLLIAGDTQYF
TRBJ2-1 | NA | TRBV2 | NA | TGTGCCAGCACGAGGGGCCTCAAAACCGAGCAGTTCTTC | CASTRGLKTEQFF
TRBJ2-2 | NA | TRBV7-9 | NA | TGTGCCAGCAGCTTAGCGGGGACCGGGGAGCTGTTTTTT | CASSLAGTGELFF
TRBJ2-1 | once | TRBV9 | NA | TGTGCCAGCAGCGCGGACCCCCTAAATAAGTTCTTC | CASSADPLNKFF
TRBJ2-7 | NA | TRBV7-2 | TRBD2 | TGTGCCAGCAGCTTAAAACTAGCGGGAGGGGACGAGCAGTACTTC | CASSLKLAGGDEQYF
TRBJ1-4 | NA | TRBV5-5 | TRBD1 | TGTGCCAGCAGCTTGGCCCGGGACAGGGAGTGGAATAGGGGAAATAAGAAACTGTTTTTT | CASSLARDREWNRGNKKLFF
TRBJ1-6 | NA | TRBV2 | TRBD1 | TGTGCCACTCAACAGGGGGCGCTTAATTCACCCCTCCACTTT | CATQQGALNSPLHF
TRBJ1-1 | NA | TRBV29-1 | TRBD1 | TGCAGCGCCCTTGTCGAGACAGGGATGGACACTGAAGCTTTCTTT | CSALVETGMDTEAFF
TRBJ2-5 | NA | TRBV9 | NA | TGTGCCAGCAGCGTAAGGGGGGCCCAGACCCAGTACTTC | CASSVRGAQTQYF
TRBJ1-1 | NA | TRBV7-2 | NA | TGTGCCAGCAGCTTAGGAGTGGGGGCGGCGACTGAAGCTTTCTTT | CASSLGVGAATEAFF
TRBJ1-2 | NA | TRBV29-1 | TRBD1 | TGCAGCGTTGCCGGGACAGGATTAAACTATGGCTACACCTTC | CSVAGTGLNYGYTF
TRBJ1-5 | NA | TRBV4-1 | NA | TGCGCCAGCAGCCGAGATGGGGGGGGCAATCAGCCCCAGCATTTT | CASSRDGGGNQPQHF
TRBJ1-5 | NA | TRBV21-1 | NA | TGTGCCAGCAGCAAACGGGGAGGGCGCAACTTTAATCAGCCCCAGCATTTT | CASSKRGGRNFNQPQHF
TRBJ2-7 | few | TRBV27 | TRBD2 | TGTGCCAGCAGTTACGCGGGGGGGCTCGAGCAGTACTTC | CASSYAGGLEQYF
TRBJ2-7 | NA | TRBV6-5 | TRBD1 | TGTGCCAGCAGTCTTGACAGGGGGCTCGAGCAGTACTTC | CASSLDRGLEQYF
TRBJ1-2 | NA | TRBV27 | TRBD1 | TGTGCCAGCAGTTTAGACAGGGGGACGGGAGGCTACACCTTC | CASSLDRGTGGYTF
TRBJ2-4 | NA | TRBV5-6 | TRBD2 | TGTGCCAGCAGCTTGGGATTAGCGGGAAGCCTCGGGTACTTC | CASSLGLAGSLGYF
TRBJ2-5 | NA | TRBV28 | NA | TGTGCCAGCAGCTCGAGGGGAAAAGAGACCCAGTACTTC | CASSSRGKETQYF
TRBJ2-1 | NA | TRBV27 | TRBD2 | TGTGCCAGCAGTCCACGGACTAGCGGGGACAATGAGCAGTTCTTC | CASSPRTSGDNEQFF
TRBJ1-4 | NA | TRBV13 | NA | TGTGCCAGCAGCTTAGGGGAGTACAATGAAAAACTGTTTTTT | CASSLGEYNEKLFF
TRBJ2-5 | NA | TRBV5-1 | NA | TGCGCCAGCAGCTTGGGGGGCGGGTCACAAGAGACCCAGTACTTC | CASSLGGGSQETQYF
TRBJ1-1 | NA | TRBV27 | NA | TGTGCCAGCAGTGCTACCGGGGGGGGTAAGACTGAAGCTTTCTTT | CASSATGGGKTEAFF
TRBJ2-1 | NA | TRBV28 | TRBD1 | TGTGCCAGCAGTTTCACTGAGGGGGCGCCCTACAATGAGCAGTTCTTC | CASSFTEGAPYNEQFF
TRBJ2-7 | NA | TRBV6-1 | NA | TGTGCCAGCAGTGGTTTAGGGCACGAGCAGTACTTC | CASSGLGHEQYF